This TCR beta chain appears in the sequencing data of a study of cytomegalovirus exposure and HLA in healthy donors. Study observations and caveats: Among TCR sequences, most were rare, though some public TCRs appeared in many donors. Reports indicated that the classifier achieved high specificity and sensitivity in diagnosing cytomegalovirus status. The study designated 164 TCR beta chains cytomegalovirus-associated.

Between the trimmed V and J ends, which lost 3 bases and 1 base, there was a span of 9 bases. This CDR3 is 14 amino acids long. Germline-derived CDR1 and CDR2 are PRHDT and FYEKMQ (reference sequence). With 60 Vbeta and 13 Jbeta primers, the PCR was carried out. Authors' processing steps: In a later analysis, the count reached 80 million or so unique TCR beta chains, with around 10 million shared. Clones were sequenced by immunoSEQ multiplex PCR, and TCRdb holds only the in-frame ones, with some missing. V, J and clone size are those of that table, while D and trimming were read from the DNA. The sample holds some 100,000 clones, 81% seen once. Notes on this clone: Its cognate antigen is unknown.

The V gene is TRBV13, the J gene TRBJ1-1; D is ambiguous. The sequencing sample was made of PBMCs. The TCR originated in a girl aged 2 to 10 in good health and CMV-seropositive. CDR3 DNA sequence: TGTGCCAGCAGCTTCCCATCACAGAACACTGAAGCTTTCTTT. Its translation is CASSFPSQNTEAFF.